The sequence of this T cell receptor beta chain was determined in a study of CD8+ T cells in alopecia areata. Treatment here: oral pan-JAK inhibitor, 5-10 mg twice daily. CD4+ and CD8+ T cells were sorted from PBMCs. TCR sequencing used cDNA made by reverse transcription of extracted RNA. The table came from immunoSEQ multiplex PCR; TCRdb's copy has only in-frame clones and leaves some out. Of about 140,000 clones detected, about four fifths appear once; the ten largest clones hold 25%. The source of this sequence is a human donor with alopecia areata. Sequences were derived from CD8+ T cells sorted from blood, sampled at week 4, from a patient treated with tofacitinib.

The CDR3 DNA follows: TGTGCCAGCAGCCCTGAAGAGACAGAAACTATGAGTGGCTACACCTTC. Translation gives CASSPEETETMSGYTF. The chain has TRBV5-6 and TRBJ1-2; D is possibly TRBD1 (5 bases). The CDR3 is 16 amino acids. Germline V lookup: CDR1 SGHDT, CDR2 YYEEEE. V gave up 4 bases and J gave up 7 bases, with 23 bases separating them.